This T cell receptor (beta chain) came from a study of beta chain features in type 1 diabetes. For the study at large: Sorted cells examined across all samples numbered about 110,000,000. Study outcomes and limitations: Moderately but significantly shorter TCRB CDR3s were found in Type 1 diabetes patients in all four CD4+ subsets. Patients and controls would be equally affected if PCR favored shorter templates.

Every bit of the isolated RNA underwent reverse transcription, so sequencing read expressed TCRB transcripts. Sequencing was performed with immunoSEQ multiplex PCR; in TCRdb, only in-frame clones are kept and a portion is missing. The sample consists of a few hundred thousand clones, 9.5% to 10% of them appearing once. Every donor provided one heparinised blood draw, which averaged about 120 mL. Sorted CD4+ subsets: naive, central memory, regulatory, stem cell-like memory (CD45RO/CCR7/CD25/CD127/CD95/CD27 panel). This clone was observed many times. The target antigen is unknown. The origin of this receptor is a man between 25 and 39 years old with type 1 diabetes. Specimen: central memory CD4+ T cells from blood.

The CDR3 sequence is CASRASQGAWNTGELFF. The CDR3 bases are TGTGCCAGCAGGGCCTCACAGGGGGCTTGGAACACCGGGGAGCTGTTTTTT. The V and J genes are TRBV28 and TRBJ2-2, with 9 positions matching TRBD1. The trim removed 6 bases at V and 1 base at J, leaving 9 bases unmatched. The CDR3 loop spans 17 amino acids. Germline-derived CDR1 and CDR2 are MDHEN and SYDVKM.